This T cell receptor (beta chain) was recorded in a study of neurological immune-mediated disorders. Libraries used 2 million unsorted PBMCs kept frozen in RNAlater. TCRdb reprocessed the 5' RACE reads with MiXCR, giving one entry per CDR3 protein. The sample contains 84,000 or so distinct CDR3 sequences, under 13% of which appear only once. The CDR3 runs 11 residues. V was cut by 4 bases and J by 7 bases, with 2 bases left in between. Per germline, CDR1 SEHNR and CDR2 FQNEAQ (reference sequence). The chain combines TRBV7-9 with TRBJ1-6; D ambiguous. The clonotype was recovered from a man aged 35 to 55 in good health. Sequenced material: PBMCs. This CDR3 reads CASSSNSPLHF. The DNA for the CDR3 is TGTGCCAGCAGCTCGAATTCACCCCTCCACTTT.